One sample yielded the 9 T cell receptor beta chains listed below, sequenced in a study of PD-L1 blockade in urothelial cancer. Sequencing used immunoSEQ multiplex PCR; TCRdb keeps in-frame clones, though not all of them. The sample holds 45,000 to 50,000 clones, about nine tenths seen once. The source material was PBMCs, sampled around atezolizumab (anti-PD-L1) treatment. These receptors were taken from an elderly man with urothelial cancer.

The chain has TRBV19 and TRBJ1-5, with 10 positions matching TRBD1. This CDR3 comprises 16 residues. V dropped 6 bases and J dropped 2; count of bases not matched to a gene: 7. Germline values: CDR1 LNHDA, CDR2 SQIVND (reference sequence). This CDR3 reads CASRAPGTGGNQPQHF. The CDR3 nucleotides are TGTGCCAGTAGAGCTCCCGGGACAGGGGGCAATCAGCCCCAGCATTTT.

The chain links TRBV7-9 to TRBJ2-7; the match to TRBD2 covers 8 bases. Per germline, CDR1 SEHNR and CDR2 FQNEAQ (reference sequence). After removal of 6 bases from V and 5 bases from J, the junction contained 15 bases not matched to a gene. The CDR3 contains 16 residues. CDR3 sequence reads: CASRSDRAGVLDEQYF. The DNA of the CDR3 is TGTGCCAGCAGATCAGACCGAGCGGGAGTGTTGGACGAGCAGTACTTC.

CDR3 loop: CASSLEAGAPTDEQYF. The CDR3 DNA follows: TGTGCCAGCAGCTTAGAAGCAGGTGCCCCGACGGACGAGCAGTACTTC. V is TRBV7-6 and J is TRBJ2-7; no definite D call. V lost 1 base and J lost 5, with 18 bases in between. Germline CDR1 is SGHVS and CDR2 is FNYEAQ. CDR3 size: 16 residues.

The gene calls are TRBV15 and TRBJ2-1, with D perhaps matching TRBD2 (5 bases). Trimming cost V 7 bases and J 6 bases, with 13 bases left between them. Germline V gene lookup returns CDR1 LNHNV and CDR2 YYDKDF (reference sequence). The CDR3 sequence is 13 residues long. Here the CDR3 DNA reads TGTGCCACCAATAATGGACTCCTCAATGAGCAGTTCTTC. This codes for CATNNGLLNEQFF.

The J gene is TRBJ2-1, the V gene TRBV2; 11 bases fit TRBD2. The CDR3 extends over 14 amino acids. Germline V gene lookup returns CDR1 SNHLY and CDR2 FYNNEI. Trimming took 8 bases from V and 1 from J; bases not matched to a gene: 1. The CDR3 here is CASGLAGSYNEQFF. The CDR3, as DNA: TGTGCCAGCGGACTAGCGGGTTCCTACAATGAGCAGTTCTTC.

V and J are TRBV5-1 and TRBJ1-4; 7 nucleotides line up with TRBD1. Germline CDR1 SGHRS, CDR2 YFSETQ. The CDR3 has 15 residues. Germline trimming cut 4 bases from V and 4 bases from J; bases unmatched to any gene: 7. CDR3 sequence: CASSGGQIFNEKLFF. The CDR3 bases are TGCGCCAGCAGCGGGGGACAGATATTTAATGAAAAACTGTTTTTT.

J is TRBJ1-1 and V is TRBV30; the match to TRBD1 covers 8 bases. With 3 bases clipped from V and 6 bases from J, the junction kept 6 bases outside the gene matches. This CDR3 contains 13 residues. Per germline, CDR1 GTSNPN and CDR2 SVGIG (reference sequence). The CDR3 nucleotides read TGTGCCTGGAGCCTAATACAGGGGGCTGAAGCTTTCTTT. The encoded protein is CAWSLIQGAEAFF.

This clone appeared once. The chain combines TRBV4-3 with TRBJ1-2; 7 bases are a match to TRBD1. The V and J ends lost 4 bases and 4 bases, in that order; junction bases with no gene match: 15. The CDR3 spans 17 residues. Looked up from germline, CDR1 is LGHNA and CDR2 is YSLEER. The CDR3 here is CASSPRWLGGSVYGYTF. The CDR3 nucleotides are TGCGCCAGCAGCCCAAGATGGTTAGGGGGCTCGGTCTATGGCTACACCTTC.

The chain employs TRBV7-2 and TRBJ2-7; the match to TRBD1 covers 7 bases. CDR3 length: 15 amino acids. J gave up 4 bases and V 6 bases, and 12 bases lay outside the gene matches. Germline CDR1 is SGHTA and CDR2 is FQGNSA. In nucleotides, the CDR3 is TGTGCCAGCAGTGGTAAACAGGGGCCAGGATACGAGCAGTACTTC. Protein product: CASSGKQGPGYEQYF.